The next 4 T cell receptor beta chains were all read from a single sample in a study of T cells in Graves' hyperthyroidism and ophthalmopathy. Amplification targeted TCR beta CDR3 regions from RNA transcripts. RT-PCR in the first round (using the HTBI primer set) targeted the TCR CDR3. TCRdb re-derived calls from the multiplex PCR reads in MiXCR, one entry per CDR3 protein. The sample consists of 500,000 to 700,000 distinct CDR3 sequences, around 17% of them appearing once. Sequenced input: blood. These receptors all stem from a woman in her late teens or twenties with Graves' hyperthyroidism.

This clonotype was observed at least ten times. This chain joins TRBV19 and TRBJ1-1, with TRBD1 matching 9 bases. CDR3 length: 16 residues. CDR1 and CDR2 from the germline V gene are LNHDA and SQIVND (reference sequence). V shed 3 bases and J 2 bases; nucleotides not matched to a gene: 7. The CDR3 DNA is TGTGCCAGTAGTATTCCCACAGGGGGCGGTAACACTGAAGCTTTCTTT. This codes for CASSIPTGGGNTEAFF.

This clonotype was seen at least ten times. V gene TRBV18 combines with J gene TRBJ2-1; perhaps TRBD1 as D (6 bases). Trimming removed 4 bases from V and 6 bases from J, with 16 bases in between. Germline V CDR1 and CDR2: KGHSH, LQKENI. This CDR3 has 15 residues. The CDR3, as DNA: TGTGCCAGCTCACAAACTCATACAGGGCGCAATGAGCAGTTCTTC. Protein product: CASSQTHTGRNEQFF.

This sequence joins TRBV3-1 and TRBJ2-7, with a tentative D call TRBD2 (5 bases). The CDR3 spans 14 residues. V shed 4 bases and J shed 2 bases, with 12 bases lying between them. CDR1 and CDR2 from the germline V gene are LGHDT and YNNKEL (reference sequence). CDR3 residues: CASSPEGLPYEQYF. CDR3 DNA sequence: TGTGCCAGCAGCCCCGAGGGTCTTCCCTACGAGCAGTACTTC.

This clonotype has just a few counts. J is TRBJ2-5 and V is TRBV25-1; D could derive from TRBD1 or TRBD2 (5 bases each). CDR3 length: 14 residues. Trimming stripped 2 bases from V and 7 bases from J, with 14 bases between. Germline assignment: CDR1 MGHDK and CDR2 SYGVNS. Written as DNA, the CDR3 is TGTGCCAGCAGTGAAGGGACGAGAGGGCGGACCCAGTACTTC. Protein: CASSEGTRGRTQYF.